Presented here are 29 T cell receptor beta chains from one specimen sequenced in a study of cytomegalovirus exposure and HLA in healthy donors. Clones were sequenced by immunoSEQ multiplex PCR, and TCRdb holds only the in-frame ones, with some missing. Here the sample spans 65,000 or so clones, roughly nine tenths being singletons. Sequenced: PBMCs. These receptors were taken from a woman aged 18 to 35 in good health and CMV-seronegative.

The V gene is TRBV19, the J gene TRBJ2-4, with 8 bases matching TRBD1. The J segment lost 8 bases and the V segment lost 3 bases, leaving 9 bases of the junction unmatched. Germline values: CDR1 LNHDA, CDR2 SQIVND (reference sequence). The CDR3 contains 15 residues. CDR3 DNA: TGTGCCAGTAGTATGGGGCAGGGGGCGCGGTACATTCAGTACTTC. Translation: CASSMGQGARYIQYF.

This chain joins TRBV28 and TRBJ2-2; weak D call: TRBD1 (6 bases). Germline assignment: CDR1 MDHEN and CDR2 SYDVKM. This CDR3 spans 17 amino acids. V shed 5 bases and J shed 5 bases, with 21 bases lying between them. The CDR3: CASSPSGQTDRTGELFF. For the CDR3, the DNA is TGTGCCAGCAGTCCCTCTGGACAGACCGACAGGACCGGGGAGCTGTTTTTT.

This clone was seen once. The J gene is TRBJ1-2, the V gene TRBV27; D gene unclear. Trimming removed 0 bases from V and 8 bases from J, with 10 bases in between. CDR3 length: 13 residues. The V gene's germline CDR1 is MNHEY and CDR2 SMNVEV (reference sequence). The CDR3 here is CASSLSALGGYTF. CDR3 coding DNA: TGTGCCAGCAGTTTATCGGCCCTAGGAGGCTACACCTTC.

This chain uses TRBV7-9 with TRBJ2-3; D unclear. Germline V gene lookup returns CDR1 SEHNR and CDR2 FQNEAQ (reference sequence). With 4 bases removed from V and 0 bases from J, the gap between germline ends came to 14 bases. The CDR3 is 16 amino acids. The CDR3 region is CASSSRRVSSTDTQYF. The CDR3, as DNA: TGTGCCAGCAGCTCAAGACGGGTATCCAGCACAGATACGCAGTATTTT.

This chain links TRBV9 with TRBJ1-2, with D possibly matching TRBD1 (6 bases). This CDR3 has 14 residues. V gave up 4 bases and J gave up 0 bases, with 10 bases separating them. Germline CDR1 reads SGDLS; CDR2 reads YYNGEE. The CDR3 protein is CASSSTGTNYGYTF. For the CDR3, the DNA is TGTGCCAGCAGCTCGACAGGAACTAACTATGGCTACACCTTC.

CDR3 bases: TGTGCCAGCAGCTTGGCCGGGGATGATGGCTACACCTTC. As protein: CASSLAGDDGYTF. J is TRBJ1-2 and V is TRBV5-4, with D unresolved. V lost 0 bases to trimming and J lost 6 bases, with 9 bases between them. CDR1 and CDR2 (germline): SGHNT, YYREEE (reference sequence). CDR3 length: 13 residues.

The DNA for the CDR3 is TGTGCCAGTAGTAGTAGCGGGGGAAAAGGAGAGACCCAGTACTTC. Translation: CASSSSGGKGETQYF. The chain combines TRBV19 with TRBJ2-5; 9 nucleotides align to TRBD2. The CDR3 totals 15 residues. Germline V CDR1 and CDR2: LNHDA, SQIVND (reference sequence). The J segment lost 4 bases and the V segment lost 4 bases, leaving 7 bases of the junction unmatched.

The chain combines TRBV19 with TRBJ2-7; TRBD1 matches at 8 bases. With V trimmed by 5 bases and J by 3 bases, 6 bases remained unmatched. The CDR3 has 14 residues. Germline-derived CDR1 and CDR2 are LNHDA and SQIVND (reference sequence). The CDR3: CASSFGTGDYEQYF. For the CDR3, the DNA is TGTGCCAGTAGTTTCGGGACAGGCGACTACGAGCAGTACTTC.

V and J are TRBV28 and TRBJ1-5; tentative D call: TRBD1 (5 bases). This CDR3 contains 16 residues. The germline CDR1 and CDR2 sequences are MDHEN and SYDVKM. The ends were cut back, 3 bases at V and 4 bases at J, with 16 bases in the middle. The CDR3 bases are TGTGCCAGCAGTTTCCCTGAGGGGAGGGAAAATCAGCCCCAGCATTTT. As protein: CASSFPEGRENQPQHF.

The rearrangement uses TRBV6-5 and TRBJ1-5; 9 positions match TRBD1. The CDR3 extends over 14 amino acids. Unmatched junction bases numbered 5, after V lost 6 bases and J lost 5 bases. Germline V gene sequence: CDR1 MNHEY, CDR2 SVGAGI. The CDR3 loop reads CASRPQGAHQPQHF. DNA of the CDR3: TGTGCCAGCAGACCACAGGGGGCACATCAGCCCCAGCATTTT.

The chain joins TRBV20-1 to TRBJ1-1; the D is unclear. V lost 6 bases and J lost 0, with 5 bases in between. Germline V gene lookup returns CDR1 DFQATT and CDR2 SNEGSKA (reference sequence). CDR3 size: 11 residues. The CDR3 sequence: CSARLNTEAFF. The CDR3 DNA reads TGCAGTGCCAGGCTGAACACTGAAGCTTTCTTT.

CDR3 nucleotides: TGTGCCACCTCAACAGATTACACTGAAGCTTTCTTT. Protein: CATSTDYTEAFF. The rearrangement links TRBV28 to TRBJ1-1, with D hard to call. V was cut by 10 bases and J by 3 bases, with 12 bases left in between. The CDR3 is 12 amino acids. Germline CDR1 and CDR2: MDHEN and SYDVKM. Full variable domain (remainder filled in from reference TRBV28 and TRBJ1-1): DVKVTQSSRYLVKRTGEKVFLECVQDMDHENMFWYRQDPGLGLRLIYFSYDVKMKEKGDIPEGYSVSREKKERFSLILESASTNQTSMYLCATSTDYTEAFFGQGTRLTVV.

The chain has TRBV28 and TRBJ2-7, with unresolved D. Germline loops: CDR1 MDHEN, CDR2 SYDVKM. The CDR3 loop spans 12 amino acids. Trimming pared 5 bases from V and 6 bases from J, leaving 11 bases between. CDR3: CASSPTESEQYF. Written as DNA, the CDR3 is TGTGCCAGCAGTCCCACAGAGTCCGAGCAGTACTTC. The full variable domain, its missing parts supplied by reference TRBV28 and TRBJ2-7, is DVKVTQSSRYLVKRTGEKVFLECVQDMDHENMFWYRQDPGLGLRLIYFSYDVKMKEKGDIPEGYSVSREKKERFSLILESASTNQTSMYLCASSPTESEQYFGPGTRLTVT.

The chain is built from TRBV6-1 and TRBJ1-1, with TRBD1 matching 8 bases. CDR1 is MNHNS and CDR2 is SASEGT in the germline V gene. CDR3 length equals 12 residues. Unmatched junction bases numbered 1, after V lost 4 bases and J lost 6 bases. CDR3 coding DNA: TGTGCCAGCAGTGTACAGGGGGCTGAAGCTTTCTTT. This codes for CASSVQGAEAFF.

The gene calls are TRBV29-1 and TRBJ2-1; tentative D call: TRBD1 (6 bases). Deletions cut 4 bases from V and 5 bases from J, with 12 bases between. Germline assignment: CDR1 SQVTM and CDR2 ANQGSEA. CDR3 length: 13 amino acids. CDR3 bases: TGCAGCGTTGCCGAATGGACAGACAATGAGCAGTTCTTC. Protein product: CSVAEWTDNEQFF.

This clone was observed a single time. The chain combines TRBV29-1 with TRBJ2-3; no firm D call. There are 14 residues in the CDR3. Trimming removed 4 bases at V and 0 bases at J, with 11 bases between. Germline CDR1 is SQVTM and CDR2 is ANQGSEA. The CDR3 coding sequence is TGCAGCGTTGTCGCAACCGGTAGCACAGATACGCAGTATTTT. Translated: CSVVATGSTDTQYF.

V is TRBV11-3 and J is TRBJ1-1, with D tentatively TRBD1 (5 bases). V lost 3 bases and J 6 bases, leaving 17 bases between the germline ends. Per germline, CDR1 SGHNT and CDR2 YENEEA. The CDR3 is 15 amino acids. The CDR3 sequence: CASSFSGGFDAEAFF. The CDR3 region has the DNA TGTGCCAGCAGCTTCTCGGGGGGATTTGACGCTGAAGCTTTCTTT.

The V call is TRBV6-1, the J call TRBJ1-2; 9 bases line up with TRBD1. Looked up from germline, CDR1 is MNHNS and CDR2 is SASEGT. J was trimmed by 6 bases and V by 9 bases; bases with no gene match: 8. The CDR3 runs 13 residues. In DNA, the CDR3 is TGTGCCAGTGATACAGGGGGCTTTGATGGCTACACCTTC. Protein product: CASDTGGFDGYTF.

This clone showed up just a few times. The chain couples TRBV4-1 to TRBJ1-1; possibly TRBD1 for D (5 bases). Germline assignment: CDR1 MGHRA and CDR2 YSYEKL. The CDR3 length is 13 residues. The ends were cut back, 4 bases at V and 5 bases at J, with 11 bases in the middle. The CDR3 bases are TGCGCCAGCAGCCGAGACAAGGGGACTGAAGCTTTCTTT. Protein: CASSRDKGTEAFF.

V is TRBV6-1 and J is TRBJ2-3; a weak D match, TRBD1 (5 bases). The CDR3 has 14 amino acids. Germline V CDR1 and CDR2: MNHNS, SASEGT. Trimming stripped 10 bases from V and 4 bases from J, with 18 bases between. The CDR3 DNA sequence: TGTGCCACTACGTCTCGGCAGGGCGCAGATACGCAGTATTTT. Translating it yields CATTSRQGADTQYF.

This clone was seen just once. The rearrangement joins TRBV7-9 to TRBJ1-2, with 7 bases aligning to TRBD1. The germline V gene has CDR1 SEHNR and CDR2 FQNEAQ (reference sequence). The J segment lost 1 base and the V segment lost 4 bases, leaving 18 bases of the junction unmatched. There are 19 residues in the CDR3. CDR3 amino acids: CASSSRAITGQRFNYGYTF. The CDR3 DNA sequence: TGTGCCAGCAGCTCCCGTGCGATTACGGGACAGCGATTTAACTATGGCTACACCTTC.

This clone was recorded once. The V and J genes are TRBV15 and TRBJ1-3, with D possibly being TRBD1 (6 bases). The CDR3 spans 15 residues. V lost 2 bases, J lost 2 bases, and 10 bases lay in between. CDR1 LNHNV and CDR2 YYDKDF come from the germline V gene (reference sequence). CDR3 coding DNA: TGTGCCACCAGCAGACAACAGGGAGCTGGAAACACCATATATTTT. Translated: CATSRQQGAGNTIYF.

The chain is built from TRBV6-1 and TRBJ2-7, with D perhaps matching TRBD2 (5 bases). Germline values: CDR1 MNHNS, CDR2 SASEGT. This CDR3 contains 14 residues. The ends were cut back, 0 bases at V and 5 bases at J, with 11 bases in the middle. CDR3 region: CASSEAERPDEQYF. For the CDR3, the DNA is TGTGCCAGCAGTGAAGCGGAGCGGCCCGACGAGCAGTACTTC.

The chain carries TRBV19 and TRBJ2-3; 8 bases line up with TRBD2. V trimming: 1 base; J trimming: 2 bases; junction bases outside the gene matches: 8. In germline, CDR1 is LNHDA, CDR2 SQIVND (reference sequence). There are 17 residues in the CDR3. The CDR3 DNA is TGTGCCAGTAGTATAGCGGTTGGCGGGGGGCCCACAGATACGCAGTATTTT. It specifies CASSIAVGGGPTDTQYF.

This clone showed up just once. V and J are TRBV2 and TRBJ1-1; 9 nucleotides match TRBD1. Germline CDR1 and CDR2: SNHLY and FYNNEI. V gave up 4 bases and J gave up 5 bases; unmatched junction bases: 8. The length of the CDR3 is 15 residues. CDR3 sequence: CASSVGQGTGTEAFF. In DNA form, the CDR3 reads TGTGCCAGCAGTGTCGGACAGGGGACGGGGACTGAAGCTTTCTTT.

A few counts support this clone. The chain links TRBV6-6 to TRBJ1-1; D unclear. The CDR3 runs 14 residues. Trimming cost V 6 bases and J 5 bases, with 16 bases left between them. Germline CDR1 and CDR2: MNHNY and SVGAGI (reference sequence). The CDR3 nucleotides are TGTGCCAGCAGCCCCTCCGGGGAAGGAACTGAAGCTTTCTTT. This sequence encodes CASSPSGEGTEAFF.

The chain recombines TRBV2 with TRBJ1-1; 10 nucleotides align to TRBD1. Germline V lookup: CDR1 SNHLY, CDR2 FYNNEI. V was pared by 4 bases and J by 4 bases, with 12 bases of the junction left unmatched. This CDR3 spans 17 amino acids. The CDR3 DNA reads TGTGCCAGCAGTGCGTTAGGACAGGGGGTTGGAGGCACTGAAGCTTTCTTT. Amino acids: CASSALGQGVGGTEAFF.

The chain carries TRBV28 and TRBJ2-7, with D maybe TRBD2 (5 bases). Trimming took 5 bases from V and 4 from J, leaving 21 bases between them. The CDR3 spans 16 residues. Germline assignment: CDR1 MDHEN and CDR2 SYDVKM. This CDR3 reads CASSTGRGPRVYEQYF. The DNA for the CDR3 is TGTGCCAGCAGTACCGGACGCGGGCCACGGGTATACGAGCAGTACTTC.

The chain carries TRBV28 and TRBJ2-7; tentatively, D is TRBD1 (6 bases). Between the trimmed V and J ends, which lost 2 bases and 13 bases, there was a span of 12 bases. CDR1 MDHEN and CDR2 SYDVKM come from the germline V gene. The CDR3 loop spans 11 amino acids. For the CDR3, the DNA is TGTGCCAGCAGTTTACAGGGGCTCGCTTACTTC. It is translated as CASSLQGLAYF.